The 23 T cell receptor beta chains reported below all come from one sample, sequenced in a study of vaccination and CD4 T cells after COVID-19 (dated by TCRdb to the early 2020s). No antigen has been assigned to these receptors. The intended sense of this specimen's treatment or condition label: roughly 10-day PBMC culture with coronavirus spike peptide pools or control peptides (ViraFEST assay). Library preparation employed PCR. Instrument used: Illumina iSeq 100. DNA from cultured CD4+ T cells was subjected to TCR sequencing with the Oncomine TCR Beta short-read assay at the Johns Hopkins FTIC core. Through fastp at Q25 and MiXCR, TCRdb rebuilt clones from the public reads, retaining in-frame beta chains. CDR3 protein duplicates are merged, each entry listing the most common genes and DNA. The sample data list about 4,300 distinct CDR3 sequences, and about 48% of these were observed just once. Roughly 45% of the sample is held by the ten biggest clonotypes.

The source material was CD4+ T cells from blood, cultured in vitro. These receptors all come from a human donor who had recovered from COVID-19.

In its sample, this clonotype was seen a few times. The chain employs TRBV7-9 and TRBJ2-1, with D hard to call. Germline V lookup: CDR1 SEHNR, CDR2 FQNEAQ (reference sequence). Trimming cost V 8 bases and J 7 bases, with 12 bases left between them. The CDR3 extends over 12 amino acids. DNA of the CDR3: TGTGCCAGCCAGGACCGGACGAATGAGCAGTTCTTC. It translates to CASQDRTNEQFF.

The rearrangement uses TRBV20-1 and TRBJ2-7; 11 bases agree with TRBD2. Trimming removed 5 bases from V and 6 bases from J; junction bases left unmatched: 9. This CDR3 has 14 residues. CDR1 is DFQATT, CDR2 SNEGSKA, per germline (reference sequence). CDR3 DNA: TGCAGTGCTGCACAGGGACTAGCGGACCGCGAGCAGTACTTC. This translates into CSAAQGLADREQYF.

Of note for this clonotype: One end of the junction does not line up with germline, which may come from a read error. This chain uses TRBV11-3 with TRBJ2-7, with 9 bases lining up with TRBD1. CDR3 length equals 15 residues. Germline lookup yields CDR1 SGHNT and CDR2 YENEEA. The CDR3 region is CASSLMGGQGYEQYF. Written as DNA, the CDR3 is TGTGCCAGTAGCTTAATGGGGGGACAGGGCTACGAGCAGTACTTC.

J is TRBJ2-7 and V is TRBV2; 7 bases agree with TRBD1. The CDR3 totals 14 residues. Germline CDR1 is SNHLY and CDR2 is FYNNEI. V shed 6 bases and J 5 bases; nucleotides not matched to a gene: 10. The CDR3 nucleotides are TGTGCCAGCAGGAAACAGGGGATAAGTCACGAGCAGTACTTC. Amino acids: CASRKQGISHEQYF.

This rearrangement joins TRBV5-1 to TRBJ1-1, with a possible D match to TRBD1 (5 bases). CDR1 and CDR2 from the germline V gene are SGHRS and YFSETQ. The CDR3 totals 12 residues. The V and J ends lost 2 bases and 7 bases respectively, with 9 bases between them. CDR3 sequence (DNA): TGCGCCAGCAGCTTCCAGGGCTATGAAGCTTTCTTT. Translating it yields CASSFQGYEAFF.

Comment on this clonotype: This sequence may be a read error, since a much larger clone differs from it by one base. The rearrangement links TRBV20-1 to TRBJ1-2; D ambiguous. The V end was cut by 4 bases, the J end by 11 bases, with 11 bases between. The germline gives CDR1 DFQATT, CDR2 SNEGSKA (reference sequence). The CDR3 is made up of 10 amino acids. The CDR3 protein is CSANSGRYTF. CDR3 coding DNA: TGCAGTGCTAACTCTGGGAGGTACACCTTC.

The CDR3 region has the DNA TGTGCCAGCAGCTTCCGGGAGGGCACAGATACGCAGTATTTT. It specifies CASSFREGTDTQYF. The genes are TRBV7-2 and TRBJ2-3; 7 bases match TRBD2. There are 14 residues in the CDR3. Looked up from germline, CDR1 is SGHTA and CDR2 is FQGNSA. V was pared by 3 bases and J by 1 base, with 1 base of the junction left unmatched.

This clonotype came up a few times. This chain joins TRBV20-1 and TRBJ2-4; 9 bases match TRBD2. CDR1 DFQATT and CDR2 SNEGSKA come from the germline V gene (reference sequence). The CDR3 has 17 residues. The V segment lost 1 base and the J segment 6 bases; nucleotides outside the gene matches: 13. CDR3 loop: CSARVWGAGGIGNIQYF. The CDR3 coding sequence is TGCAGTGCTAGAGTCTGGGGGGCGGGAGGGATTGGAAACATTCAGTACTTC.

V and J are TRBV5-4 and TRBJ1-2; possibly TRBD1 for D (5 bases). The germline CDR1 and CDR2 sequences are SGHNT and YYREEE (reference sequence). The CDR3 has 14 amino acids. V was cut by 5 bases and J by 4 bases, with 15 bases left in between. The CDR3, as DNA: TGTGCCAGCAGACGGTGGGGCAGACCCTATGGCTACACCTTC. Its translation is CASRRWGRPYGYTF.

A few counts support this clonotype. V usage is TRBV20-1 and J usage is TRBJ1-5; D gene unclear. CDR3 length: 13 amino acids. Deletions cut 3 bases from V and 6 bases from J, with 12 bases between. CDR1 is DFQATT, CDR2 SNEGSKA, per germline (reference sequence). The CDR3 here is CSASEASSQPQHF. Written as DNA, the CDR3 is TGCAGTGCTAGTGAGGCGTCATCTCAGCCCCAGCATTTT.

The chain links TRBV7-2 to TRBJ2-3, with TRBD2 matching over 9 bases. CDR3 length equals 15 residues. CDR1 and CDR2 from the germline V gene are SGHTA and FQGNSA. J lost 9 bases, V lost 6 bases, and 13 bases had no gene match. CDR3 amino acids: CASSLSSGVRGTQYF. The CDR3, as DNA: TGTGCCAGCAGTTTGTCTAGCGGGGTCCGGGGAACGCAGTATTTT. Full variable domain (missing parts from reference TRBV7-2 and TRBJ2-3): GAGVSQSPSNKVTEKGKDVELRCDPISGHTALYWYRQSLGQGLEFLIYFQGNSAPDKSGLPSDRFSAERTGGSVSTLTIQRTQQEDSAVYLCASSLSSGVRGTQYFGPGTRLTVL.

The gene calls are TRBV20-1 and TRBJ2-7; D remains ambiguous. CDR1 is DFQATT, CDR2 SNEGSKA, per germline (reference sequence). There are 13 residues in the CDR3. Trimming shortened V by 4 bases and J by 8 bases, and 18 bases separated the two germline ends. CDR3 nucleotide sequence: TGCAGTGCTATGGGTTCTGACATCTTCCAGCAGTACTTC. Protein: CSAMGSDIFQQYF.

This clonotype is labeled as medium-sized (0.01 to 0.1%). The chain couples TRBV5-5 to TRBJ2-5, with 10 nucleotides matching TRBD1. CDR3 length: 15 amino acids. After removal of 3 bases from V and 5 bases from J, the junction contained 7 bases not matched to a gene. The V gene's germline CDR1 is SGHKS and CDR2 YYEKEE (reference sequence). In nucleotides, the CDR3 is TGTGCCAGCAGCTCCTGGACAGGGGGTGGGGAGACCCAGTACTTC. It specifies CASSSWTGGGETQYF.

The V call is TRBV27, the J call TRBJ2-3; maybe TRBD1 (6 bases). Germline CDR1 MNHEY, CDR2 SMNVEV (reference sequence). Trimming removed 6 bases at V and 0 bases at J, with 10 bases between. This CDR3 has 14 amino acids. CDR3 sequence (DNA): TGTGCCAGCAGCCTAGGACAGAGCACAGATACGCAGTATTTT. Translation: CASSLGQSTDTQYF.

The table lists this clonotype with a few counts. V gene TRBV27 combines with J gene TRBJ1-1; tentative D call: TRBD1 (6 bases). Trimming shortened V by 3 bases and J by 0 bases, and 14 bases separated the two germline ends. The CDR3 consists of 16 residues. The V gene's germline CDR1 is MNHEY and CDR2 SMNVEV (reference sequence). This chain's CDR3 is CASSLGTGRMNTEAFF. DNA of the CDR3: TGTGCCAGCAGTTTGGGAACAGGGAGAATGAACACTGAAGCTTTCTTT.

The CDR3, as DNA: TGTGCTAGTGGTTTGACCTCCGGGACACTTACCACCGGGGAGCTGTTTTTT. Protein sequence: CASGLTSGTLTTGELFF. The chain is built from TRBV12-5 and TRBJ2-2; TRBD1 might be the D (6 bases). The CDR3 consists of 17 residues. The V and J ends lost 2 bases and 4 bases respectively, with 17 bases between them. CDR1 LGHNT and CDR2 FRNRAP come from the germline V gene.

This CDR3 reads CASSFTSGASTDTQYF. The CDR3 DNA follows: TGTGCCAGCAGCTTCACTAGCGGGGCTAGCACAGATACGCAGTATTTT. V usage is TRBV7-2 and J usage is TRBJ2-3; 10 bases align to TRBD2. Germline CDR1 reads SGHTA; CDR2 reads FQGNSA. Unmatched junction bases numbered 3, after V lost 3 bases and J lost 0 bases. The CDR3 totals 16 residues.

CDR3 DNA sequence: TGTGCCAGTAGTATGGATTTCATCCAGCCCCAGCATTTT. Protein product: CASSMDFIQPQHF. V gene TRBV19 combines with J gene TRBJ1-5; D remains ambiguous. Trimming took off 3 bases at V and 7 bases at J, with 10 bases between the two ends. The germline V gene has CDR1 LNHDA and CDR2 SQIVND (reference sequence). The CDR3 is made up of 13 amino acids.

This chain uses TRBV7-9 with TRBJ2-1, with 14 bases identical to TRBD2. J was trimmed by 2 bases and V by 4 bases; bases with no gene match: 7. This CDR3 comprises 18 residues. Germline loops: CDR1 SEHNR, CDR2 FQNEAQ (reference sequence). The CDR3 here is CASSSGTSGRNAYNEQFF. DNA for the CDR3: TGTGCCAGCAGCTCCGGGACTAGCGGGAGAAACGCCTACAATGAGCAGTTCTTC.

This clonotype showed up just a few times. The chain recombines TRBV20-1 with TRBJ1-2; D is perhaps TRBD1 (6 bases). V was shortened by 0 bases and J by 3 bases, with 17 bases between the two germline ends. The CDR3 totals 16 residues. Germline CDR1 and CDR2: DFQATT and SNEGSKA (reference sequence). In DNA, the CDR3 is TGCAGTGCTAGAGACCGGGGGCCGGGGGATTACTATGGCTACACCTTC. Encoded protein: CSARDRGPGDYYGYTF.

This sequence joins TRBV7-2 and TRBJ1-6; maybe TRBD1 (5 bases). This CDR3 is 13 amino acids long. Germline lookup yields CDR1 SGHTA and CDR2 FQGNSA. Trimming stripped 2 bases from V and 14 bases from J, with 13 bases between. The chain's CDR3 is CASSLNPEGSLHF. CDR3 DNA: TGTGCCAGCAGCTTAAATCCGGAGGGGTCCCTCCACTTT.

The rearrangement joins TRBV5-1 to TRBJ1-6; possible D gene TRBD1, 5 bases. V was clipped by 2 bases and J by 10 bases, with 13 bases between them. Germline lookup yields CDR1 SGHRS and CDR2 YFSETQ. The CDR3 spans 14 residues. The CDR3 DNA is TGCGCCAGCAGCTTTCAGGGAACAGGCTCACCCCTCCACTTT. This sequence encodes CASSFQGTGSPLHF.

The chain carries TRBV19 and TRBJ1-1, with TRBD1 as a possible D gene (6 bases). The germline V and J ends were trimmed by 4 bases and 6 bases, with 18 bases remaining between them. CDR3 size: 15 residues. CDR1 is LNHDA and CDR2 is SQIVND in the germline V gene (reference sequence). The CDR3 bases are TGTGCCAGTAGTAAATGGACAGCGTTAATATCTGAAGCTTTCTTT. Translated, it gives CASSKWTALISEAFF.